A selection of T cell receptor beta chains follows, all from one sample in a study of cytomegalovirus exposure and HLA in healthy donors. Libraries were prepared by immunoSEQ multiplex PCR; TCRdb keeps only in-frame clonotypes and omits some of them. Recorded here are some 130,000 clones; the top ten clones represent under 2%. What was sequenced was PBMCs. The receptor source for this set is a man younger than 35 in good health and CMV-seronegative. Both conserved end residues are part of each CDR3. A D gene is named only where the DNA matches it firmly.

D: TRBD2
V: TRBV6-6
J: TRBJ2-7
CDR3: CASSYGIAGDYEQYF
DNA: TGTGCCAGCAGTTACGGGATAGCGGGGGATTACGAGCAGTACTTC

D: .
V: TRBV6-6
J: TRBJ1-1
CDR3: CASSYPHRDTEAFF
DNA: TGTGCCAGCAGTTACCCCCACAGGGACACTGAAGCTTTCTTT

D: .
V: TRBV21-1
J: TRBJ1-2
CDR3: CASSKGEGQNYGYTF
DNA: TGTGCCAGCAGCAAAGGGGAGGGGCAGAACTATGGCTACACCTTC

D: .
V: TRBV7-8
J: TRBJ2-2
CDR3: CASSLGGVTNTGELFF
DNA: TGTGCCAGCAGCTTAGGGGGGGTAACGAACACCGGGGAGCTGTTTTTT

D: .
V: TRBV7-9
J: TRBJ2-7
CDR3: CASSFARDPYEQYF
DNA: TGTGCCAGCAGCTTTGCCCGGGATCCTTACGAGCAGTACTTC

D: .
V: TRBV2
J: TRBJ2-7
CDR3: CASSTVYEQYF
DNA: TGCGCCAGCAGCACGGTGTACGAGCAGTACTTC

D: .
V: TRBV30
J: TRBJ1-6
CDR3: CAWSLTGSFSPLHF
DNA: TGTGCCTGGAGCCTTACAGGGAGTTTCTCACCCCTCCACTTT

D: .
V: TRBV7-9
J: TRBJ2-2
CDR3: CASSVGADTGELFF
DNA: TGTGCCAGCAGCGTGGGAGCTGACACCGGGGAGCTGTTTTTT

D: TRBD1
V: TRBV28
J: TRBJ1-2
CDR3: CASSFEAQSGGGYTF
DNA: TGTGCCAGCAGTTTTGAGGCACAATCAGGGGGCGGCTACACCTTC

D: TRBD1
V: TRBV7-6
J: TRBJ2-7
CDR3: CASSHPRQGGVDEQYF
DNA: TGTGCCAGCAGCCACCCCCGACAGGGCGGAGTAGACGAGCAGTACTTC

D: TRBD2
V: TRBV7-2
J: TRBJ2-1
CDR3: CASSPSGDSYNEQFF
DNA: TGTGCCAGCAGCCCTAGCGGAGACTCCTACAATGAGCAGTTCTTC

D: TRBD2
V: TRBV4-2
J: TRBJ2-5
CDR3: CASSQDGTRGETQYF
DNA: TGTGCCAGCAGCCAAGATGGGACTAGAGGGGAGACCCAGTACTTC

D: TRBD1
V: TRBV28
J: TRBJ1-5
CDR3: CASSRDSNQPQHF
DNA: TGTGCCAGCAGTCGGGACAGTAATCAGCCCCAGCATTTT

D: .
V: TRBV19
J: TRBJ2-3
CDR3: CASSISGGGQMHTDTQYF
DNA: TGTGCCAGTAGTATTTCCGGCGGGGGCCAAATGCACACAGATACGCAGTATTTT

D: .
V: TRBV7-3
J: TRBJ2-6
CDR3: CASSLFPQSPGANVLTF
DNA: TGTGCCAGCAGCTTATTTCCTCAGTCCCCTGGGGCCAACGTCCTGACTTTC

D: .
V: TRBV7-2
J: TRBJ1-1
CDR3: CASSSLHGANTEAFF
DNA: TGTGCCAGCAGCTCTCTTCATGGGGCGAACACTGAAGCTTTCTTT

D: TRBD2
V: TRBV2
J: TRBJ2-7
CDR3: CARRGGTYEQYF
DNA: TGTGCCAGGCGGGGGGGAACATACGAGCAGTACTTC

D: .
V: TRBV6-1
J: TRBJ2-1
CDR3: CASSEEASRNEQFF
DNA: TGTGCCAGCAGTGAGGAGGCCTCCCGCAATGAGCAGTTCTTC

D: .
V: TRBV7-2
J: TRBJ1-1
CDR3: CASSLTREAFF
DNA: TGTGCCAGCAGCTTAACCAGGGAAGCTTTCTTT

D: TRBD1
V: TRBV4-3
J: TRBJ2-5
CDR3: CASSQDRYRGQETQYF
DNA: TGCGCCAGCAGCCAAGATCGGTACAGGGGGCAAGAGACCCAGTACTTC

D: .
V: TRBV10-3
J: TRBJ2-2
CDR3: CAISESNGGYTGELFF
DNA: TGTGCCATCAGTGAGTCGAACGGGGGTTACACCGGGGAGCTGTTTTTT

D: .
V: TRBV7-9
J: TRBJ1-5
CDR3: CASSLGGGTGRNQPQHF
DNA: TGTGCCAGCAGCTTAGGAGGGGGTACAGGGCGCAATCAGCCCCAGCATTTT

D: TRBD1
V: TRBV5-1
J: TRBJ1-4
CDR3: CASSPTGMYEKLFF
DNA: TGCGCCAGCAGCCCGACAGGGATGTATGAAAAACTGTTTTTT

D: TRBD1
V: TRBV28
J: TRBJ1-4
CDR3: CASRDRGRNEKLFF
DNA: TGTGCCAGCAGGGACAGGGGGCGTAATGAAAAACTGTTTTTT

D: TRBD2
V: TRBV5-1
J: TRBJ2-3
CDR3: CASSTPRTSGGTDTQYF
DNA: TGCGCCAGCAGCACGCCGAGGACTAGCGGGGGGACAGATACGCAGTATTTT

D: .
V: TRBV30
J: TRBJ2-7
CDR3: CAWSVQAYEQYF
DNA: TGTGCCTGGAGTGTCCAGGCATACGAGCAGTACTTC

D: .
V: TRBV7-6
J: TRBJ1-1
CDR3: CASSLNGREPFF
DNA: TGTGCCAGCAGCTTAAACGGGAGGGAACCTTTCTTT

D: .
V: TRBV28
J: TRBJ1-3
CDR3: CASSLLTSSIYF
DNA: TGTGCCAGCAGTTTATTGACTAGCTCCATATATTTT

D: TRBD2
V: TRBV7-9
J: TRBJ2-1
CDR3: CASSPRGGNEQFF
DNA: TGTGCCAGCAGCCCGCGGGGGGGCAATGAGCAGTTCTTC

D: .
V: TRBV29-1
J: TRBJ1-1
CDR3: CSVPVGGEAFF
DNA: TGCAGCGTCCCCGTGGGGGGTGAAGCTTTCTTT

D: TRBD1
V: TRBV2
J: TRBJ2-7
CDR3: CARKDRGQDEQYF
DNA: TGTGCCAGGAAAGACAGGGGTCAAGACGAGCAGTACTTC

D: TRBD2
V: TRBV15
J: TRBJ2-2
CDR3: CATSFRLAGGPGTGELFF
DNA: TGTGCCACCAGCTTCCGACTAGCGGGGGGGCCGGGCACCGGGGAGCTGTTTTTT

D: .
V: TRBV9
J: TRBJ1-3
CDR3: CASSGGVGNTIYF
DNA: TGTGCCAGCAGCGGCGGGGTAGGAAACACCATATATTTT

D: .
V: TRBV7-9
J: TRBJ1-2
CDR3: CASSLDGQVLYGYTF
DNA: TGTGCCAGCAGCTTAGATGGCCAGGTCCTCTATGGCTACACCTTC

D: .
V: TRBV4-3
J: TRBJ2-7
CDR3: CASSQVEGSSYEQYF
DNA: TGCGCCAGCAGCCAAGTGGAGGGGAGCTCCTACGAGCAGTACTTC

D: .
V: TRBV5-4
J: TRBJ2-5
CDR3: CASSQDYASSETQYF
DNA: TGTGCCAGCAGCCAGGACTACGCCTCCAGTGAGACCCAGTACTTC

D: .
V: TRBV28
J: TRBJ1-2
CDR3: CASSPDSLGGYTF
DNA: TGTGCCAGCAGTCCTGACAGTCTTGGAGGCTACACCTTC

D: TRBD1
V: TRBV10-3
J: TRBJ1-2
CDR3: CAISESGQVYGYTF
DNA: TGTGCCATCAGTGAGTCGGGACAGGTTTATGGCTACACCTTC

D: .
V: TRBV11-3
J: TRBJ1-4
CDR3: CASSSGPGDEKLFF
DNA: TGTGCCAGCAGCTCGGGCCCCGGGGATGAAAAACTGTTTTTT

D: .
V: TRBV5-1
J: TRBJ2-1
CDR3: CASSLAGREQFF
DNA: TGCGCCAGCAGCTTGGCCGGTCGTGAGCAGTTCTTC

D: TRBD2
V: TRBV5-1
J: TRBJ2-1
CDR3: CASSFPVAGGSYNEQFF
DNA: TGCGCCAGCAGCTTCCCGGTAGCGGGAGGGTCCTACAATGAGCAGTTCTTC

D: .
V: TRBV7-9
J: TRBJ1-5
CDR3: CASSPDEAAAYSNQPQHF
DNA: TGTGCCAGCAGCCCGGATGAGGCGGCCGCCTATAGCAATCAGCCCCAGCATTTT

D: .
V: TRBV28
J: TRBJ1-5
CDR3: CASSLQANQPQHF
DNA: TGTGCCAGCAGTTTACAGGCGAATCAGCCCCAGCATTTT

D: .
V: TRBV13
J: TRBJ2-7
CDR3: CASSPGLGAFYEQYF
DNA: TGTGCCAGCAGCCCTGGGCTGGGGGCTTTCTACGAGCAGTACTTC